This T cell receptor beta chain is from a study of immune characterization of retroperitoneal liposarcoma. V shed 8 bases and J shed 7 bases, with 9 bases lying between them. The CDR3 is made up of 11 amino acids. Germline V gene data show CDR1 as MNHNS and CDR2 as SASEGT. In its sample, this clonotype ranks as medium-sized. One entry per CDR3 protein, called by TCRdb with MiXCR from the PCR reads. This sample carries about 10,000 distinct CDR3 sequences, about a quarter of them seen once, and the ten largest clones take 9% to 9.5%. This clonotype originated in a female donor with retroperitoneal liposarcoma. Sequencing was done on a sample of tumor tissue. The chain is built from TRBV6-1 and TRBJ2-1; D may be TRBD2 (5 bases). CDR3 region: CASSRVNEQFF. The CDR3 DNA reads TGTGCCAGCTCGAGGGTAAATGAGCAGTTCTTC.